The rows below give T cell receptor beta chains drawn from one sample of a study of cytomegalovirus exposure and HLA in healthy donors. Using immunoSEQ multiplex PCR, the repertoire was profiled, and TCRdb retains in-frame clones only, with some absent. The repertoire holds under 95,000 clones, with approximately 94% as singletons. Source material: PBMCs. The receptors originated from a woman aged 18 to 35 in good health and CMV-seropositive. The CDR3 runs from the conserved cysteine through the conserved F or W. Fields, in order: V gene, D gene, J gene, clone size, CDR3 DNA, CDR3 protein. The D gene is left open where the match is weak. Clone size, where shown, is once, few, many, or a class for clones that have expanded.

TRBV6-9,NA,TRBJ2-5,NA,TGTGCCAGCAGTTACGGGGGGCCCCAAGAGACCCAGTACTTC,CASSYGGPQETQYF
TRBV11-3,TRBD2,TRBJ2-1,NA,TGTGCCAGCAGCTTCATAGCGGGGGGAACCTACAATGAGCAGTTCTTC,CASSFIAGGTYNEQFF
TRBV4-2,NA,TRBJ2-2,NA,TGTGCCAGCAGCCAAGGAGGAACTGGCGCCACCGGGGAGCTGTTTTTT,CASSQGGTGATGELFF
TRBV19,NA,TRBJ1-1,once,TGTGCCAGTATGAGCCCCCGGGGGACTGAAGCTTTCTTT,CASMSPRGTEAFF
TRBV19,NA,TRBJ2-3,NA,TGTGCCAGTAGTACACTTCGGGGGGCTCGCACAGATACGCAGTATTTT,CASSTLRGARTDTQYF
TRBV4-3,NA,TRBJ1-5,NA,TGCGCCAGCAGCCAAGATCTTGAGGAAAGGCCCCAGCATTTT,CASSQDLEERPQHF
TRBV19,TRBD1,TRBJ1-1,NA,TGTGCCAGTAGCCTCCGGGGACAGGTTCTGAACACTGAAGCTTTCTTT,CASSLRGQVLNTEAFF
TRBV4-3,TRBD1,TRBJ2-2,NA,TGCGCCAGCAGCCAGGAGACAGGGGGGAACACCGGGGAGCTGTTTTTT,CASSQETGGNTGELFF
TRBV7-2,NA,TRBJ1-6,NA,TGTGCCAGCAGCTTTTCCATCGGGATGGAGGATAATTCACCCCTCCACTTT,CASSFSIGMEDNSPLHF
TRBV2,NA,TRBJ1-5,NA,TGTGCCAGCAGTGAAAGTGGCGGCCTCTATAGCAATCAGCCCCAGCATTTT,CASSESGGLYSNQPQHF
TRBV9,NA,TRBJ1-5,few,TGTGCCAGCAGCCCCCGGGGGGATGGACAGCCCCAGCATTTT,CASSPRGDGQPQHF
TRBV19,NA,TRBJ2-1,NA,TGTGCCAGCCAGCGGAAACCTTCCTACAATGAGCAGTTCTTC,CASQRKPSYNEQFF
TRBV11-3,TRBD2,TRBJ2-1,NA,TGTGCCAGCAGCTTAGCGGGGGGTTCCTACAATGAGCAGTTCTTC,CASSLAGGSYNEQFF
TRBV6-5,TRBD1,TRBJ1-1,once,TGTGCCAGCAGTCTGACAGGGGAATCCACTGAAGCTTTCTTT,CASSLTGESTEAFF
TRBV7-2,NA,TRBJ2-7,NA,TGTGCCAGCAGCCTAAGGGGAGACAGGTACCACGAGCAGTACTTC,CASSLRGDRYHEQYF
TRBV27,NA,TRBJ1-2,NA,TGTGCCAGCAGTTTTCGGGGGTCTTATGGCTACACCTTC,CASSFRGSYGYTF
TRBV27,TRBD1,TRBJ1-6,NA,TGTGCCAGCAGTTATTCGGGACAGAGGAATTCACCCCTCCACTTT,CASSYSGQRNSPLHF
TRBV7-6,NA,TRBJ1-5,NA,TGTGCCAGCAGCTTAGGGTCAGGGTTTGACAATCAGCCCCAGCATTTT,CASSLGSGFDNQPQHF
TRBV7-6,NA,TRBJ1-1,NA,TGTGCCAGCAGCTTAGATTCAGTGAATGAAGCTTTCTTT,CASSLDSVNEAFF
TRBV6-1,TRBD2,TRBJ2-1,NA,TGTGCCAGCAGTGTAATGCCGGGACTACTCAATGAGCAGTTCTTC,CASSVMPGLLNEQFF
TRBV6-5,NA,TRBJ2-5,NA,TGTGCCAGCAGGCCAGGGGCTACAGAGACCCAGTACTTC,CASRPGATETQYF
TRBV10-2,NA,TRBJ1-1,NA,TGCGCCAGCAGCAATCTTAGGAACACTGAAGCTTTCTTT,CASSNLRNTEAFF
TRBV28,TRBD1,TRBJ2-2,NA,TGTGCCAGCAGTTTATGGGGACAGAGATTCACCGGGGAGCTGTTTTTT,CASSLWGQRFTGELFF
TRBV4-3,NA,TRBJ1-2,NA,TGCGCCAGCAGCCTAAGCCTGATAATCGGTCGGGATGGCTACACCTTC,CASSLSLIIGRDGYTF
TRBV7-9,TRBD1,TRBJ1-1,NA,TGTGCCAGCAGCCTCCTTAGGGACAGTAATGAAGCTTTCTTT,CASSLLRDSNEAFF
TRBV30,NA,TRBJ2-7,NA,TGTGCCTGGAGTATGGGGGGATACGAGCAGTACTTC,CAWSMGGYEQYF
TRBV27,TRBD1,TRBJ1-1,NA,TGTGCCAGCAGTCACGGGACAGTGAACACTGAAGCTTTCTTT,CASSHGTVNTEAFF
TRBV13,NA,TRBJ1-1,NA,TGTGCCAGCAGCTCACGGGAGGGCCACACTGAAGCTTTCTTT,CASSSREGHTEAFF
TRBV7-9,NA,TRBJ2-2,NA,TGTGCCAGCAGCCCTGAGGATGGGGAGCTGTTTTTT,CASSPEDGELFF
TRBV7-9,TRBD2,TRBJ2-1,NA,TGTGCCAGCAGCCCCTCTGGACTAGCGGGCAATGAGCAGTTCTTC,CASSPSGLAGNEQFF
TRBV5-6,TRBD1,TRBJ2-1,NA,TGTGCCAGCAGCCCGACAGGGGGCTACAATGAGCAGTTCTTC,CASSPTGGYNEQFF
TRBV25-1,TRBD1,TRBJ1-4,NA,TGTGCCAGCAGTGAGGGACAGAAAAATGAAAAACTGTTTTTT,CASSEGQKNEKLFF
TRBV28,NA,TRBJ1-2,NA,TGTGCCAGCGGCCCCGGGGGGACCCTTAACTATGGCTACACCTTC,CASGPGGTLNYGYTF
TRBV7-9,TRBD2,TRBJ2-1,NA,TGTGCCAGCAACCTAAGGACGGTAGCGGGGGAGTCCTACAATGAGCAGTTCTTC,CASNLRTVAGESYNEQFF
TRBV7-2,NA,TRBJ1-6,NA,TGTGCCAGCAGCTTAAAGGCGGAGGCACCCCTCCACTTT,CASSLKAEAPLHF
TRBV7-2,TRBD1,TRBJ2-7,NA,TGTGCCAGCAGCTTCCCCCTTGAGGGACAGGGGGCCTCCTACGAGCAGTACTTC,CASSFPLEGQGASYEQYF
TRBV18,NA,TRBJ1-1,NA,TGTGCCAGCTCACCAAATGTTGGGCTTCAAGACACTGAAGCTTTCTTT,CASSPNVGLQDTEAFF
TRBV7-2,NA,TRBJ2-7,NA,TGTGCCAGCAGCCTTTCACTTCCAGGGGCCTACGAGCAGTACTTC,CASSLSLPGAYEQYF
TRBV7-2,TRBD1,TRBJ1-5,NA,TGTGCCAGCAGCACACCGACAGGGGGCTCACTTCTAAAGCCCCAGCATTTT,CASSTPTGGSLLKPQHF
TRBV5-4,NA,TRBJ2-1,NA,TGTGCCAGCAGCTCAGGGGACACTACTCCCAATGAGCAGTTCTTC,CASSSGDTTPNEQFF
TRBV4-1,NA,TRBJ1-2,NA,TGCGCCAGCAGCCATACCCCGGGACATCCGACCAACTATGGCTACACCTTC,CASSHTPGHPTNYGYTF
TRBV5-6,NA,TRBJ2-1,NA,TGTGCCAGCAGCTCCTCCACGGGACTCGACCGCGGGGAGCAGTTCTTC,CASSSSTGLDRGEQFF
TRBV6-5,TRBD1,TRBJ1-1,NA,TGTGCCAGCAGTTACCCGGACAGGTACGCTGAAGCTTTCTTT,CASSYPDRYAEAFF
TRBV27,NA,TRBJ1-2,once,TGTGCCAGCAGCGCGGGCCCATTAACGGGTGGCTACACCTTC,CASSAGPLTGGYTF
TRBV10-3,NA,TRBJ2-3,NA,TGTGCCACCAGCCCGGGTCATGGGTACGGCACAGATACGCAGTATTTT,CATSPGHGYGTDTQYF
TRBV15,NA,TRBJ2-5,NA,TGTGCCACCAGCAGAGATGGGCTTTCTAACCTTCAAGAGACCCAGTACTTC,CATSRDGLSNLQETQYF
TRBV28,NA,TRBJ1-2,NA,TGTGCCAGCAGCCGCCGGGACTCCCAAGGGGGCTACACCTTC,CASSRRDSQGGYTF
TRBV29-1,TRBD2,TRBJ2-5,NA,TGCAGCGTTGACCGACTAGCGGGCAAGGGTGAGACCCAGTACTTC,CSVDRLAGKGETQYF